This T cell receptor beta chain was sequenced for a study of cytomegalovirus exposure and HLA in healthy donors. Notes on the study in general: Per a prior analysis, the majority of TCR beta V segments were productive roughly 87% or roughly 30% of the time. It was 150 or so TCR beta chains that were listed as cytomegalovirus-associated.

This CDR3 comprises 14 residues. Germline trimming cut 7 bases from V and 0 bases from J; bases unmatched to any gene: 4. The V gene's germline CDR1 is MDHEN and CDR2 SYDVKM. On this clone: The antigen is not known.

Primers: 60 Vbeta forward and 13 Jbeta reverse. Repertoires were generated with immunoSEQ multiplex PCR, while TCRdb's copy carries only in-frame clones and drops some. This sample's table reports about 200,000 clones. The receptor was derived from a girl aged 2-15 years in good health and CMV-seropositive. Sequencing input: PBMCs. J is TRBJ1-1 and V is TRBV28; 8 nucleotides line up with TRBD1. DNA of the CDR3: TGTGCCAGCATTGTGGACAGGGTGAACACTGAAGCTTTCTTT. As protein: CASIVDRVNTEAFF.